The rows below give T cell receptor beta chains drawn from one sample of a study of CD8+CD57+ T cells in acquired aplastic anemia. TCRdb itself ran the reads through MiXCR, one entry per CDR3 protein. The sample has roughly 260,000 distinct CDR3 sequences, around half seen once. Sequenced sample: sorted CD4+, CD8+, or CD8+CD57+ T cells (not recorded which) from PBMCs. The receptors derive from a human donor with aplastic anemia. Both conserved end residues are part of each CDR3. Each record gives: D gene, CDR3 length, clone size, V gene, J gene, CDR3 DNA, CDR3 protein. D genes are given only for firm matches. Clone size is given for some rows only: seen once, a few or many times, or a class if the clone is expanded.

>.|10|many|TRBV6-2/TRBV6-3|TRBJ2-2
TGTGCCAGCAGAGACAGGGAGCTGTTTTTT
CASRDRELFF
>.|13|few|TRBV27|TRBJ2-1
TGTGCCAGCAGTGTCATTTCCTACAATGAGCAGTTCTTC
CASSVISYNEQFF
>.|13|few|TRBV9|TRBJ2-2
TGTGCCAGCAGCGTACGAGATGCCGGGGAGCTGTTTTTT
CASSVRDAGELFF
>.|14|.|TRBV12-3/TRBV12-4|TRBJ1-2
TGTGCCAGCAGTTTAGGGGCTTCTAACTATGGCTACACCTTC
CASSLGASNYGYTF
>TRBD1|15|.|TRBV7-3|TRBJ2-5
TGTGCCAGCAGCTTGGGACAGGGGACGCAAGAGACTCAGTGCTTC
CASSLGQGTQETQCF
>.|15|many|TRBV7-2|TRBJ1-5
TGTGCCAGCAGTGAGGCGGAAGATAGCAATCAGCCCCAGCATTTT
CASSEAEDSNQPQHF
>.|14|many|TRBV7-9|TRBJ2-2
TGTGCCAGCGGAGTGGGGGGCAACACCGGGGAGCTGTTTTTT
CASGVGGNTGELFF
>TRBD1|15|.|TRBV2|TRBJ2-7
TGTGCCAGCAGTGAAGACAGGGGGCTCTTCTACGAGCAGTACTTC
CASSEDRGLFYEQYF
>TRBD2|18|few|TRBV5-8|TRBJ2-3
TGTGCCAGCAGCTCGGGACTAGCGGGGGTTGGGGATGGAGATACGCAGTATTTT
CASSSGLAGVGDGDTQYF
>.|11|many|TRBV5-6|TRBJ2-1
TGTGCCAGCAGCTTAGGCAATGAGCAGTTCTTC
CASSLGNEQFF
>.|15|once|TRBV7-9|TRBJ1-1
TGTGCCAGCAGCCCCCCGGGACCCGCGAACACTGAAGCTTTCTTT
CASSPPGPANTEAFF
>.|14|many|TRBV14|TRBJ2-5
TGTGCCAGCAGCCAAGATTGGGCAGGGAAATCTCTGTACTTC
CASSQDWAGKSLYF
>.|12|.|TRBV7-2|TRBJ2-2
TGCGCCAGCAGCCAAACCACCGGGGAGCTGTTTTTT
CASSQTTGELFF
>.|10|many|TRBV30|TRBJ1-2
TGTGCCTGCGCAGGGGATGGCTACACCTTC
CACAGDGYTF
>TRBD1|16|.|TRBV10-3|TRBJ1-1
TGTGCCATCACCGAAGACAGGATGGACAGGAATCCTGACGCTTTCTTT
CAITEDRMDRNPDAFF
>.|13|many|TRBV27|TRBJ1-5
TGTGCCAGCAGTCCGTATAGCAATCAGCCCCAGCATTTT
CASSPYSNQPQHF
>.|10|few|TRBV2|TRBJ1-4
TGTGCCAGCATCTTAGAAAAACTGTTTTTT
CASILEKLFF
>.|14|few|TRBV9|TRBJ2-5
TGTGCCAGCAGCGTAGGTCAGGAGGAAGAGACCCAGTACTTC
CASSVGQEEETQYF
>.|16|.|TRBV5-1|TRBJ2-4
TGCGCCAGCAGCGATGGACAGAATCTAGCCAAAAACATTCAGTACTTC
CASSDGQNLAKNIQYF
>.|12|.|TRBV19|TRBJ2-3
TGTGCCAGTAGTGCTTCAGCCGATACGCAGTATTTT
CASSASADTQYF
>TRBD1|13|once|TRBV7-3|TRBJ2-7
TGTGCCAGCAGCATGACAGGGGGTACCGAGCAGTACTTC
CASSMTGGTEQYF
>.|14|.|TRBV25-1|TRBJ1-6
TGTGCCAGCAGCGGGGGTCAGGAAACGTCACCCCTCCACTTT
CASSGGQETSPLHF
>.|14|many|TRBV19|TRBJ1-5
TGTGCCAGTAGTATAGTCGGGGGCAATCAGCCCCAGCATTTT
CASSIVGGNQPQHF
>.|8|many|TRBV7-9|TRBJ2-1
TGTGCCAGCAGTCCCCAGTTCTTC
CASSPQFF
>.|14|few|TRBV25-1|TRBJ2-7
TGTGCCAGCAGTGAATATAGAGCGTTCTACGAGCAGTACTTC
CASSEYRAFYEQYF
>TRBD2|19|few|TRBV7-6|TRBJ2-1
TGCGCCAGCAGCTCCGGAGGGACTAGCGGGGGGGCCATGGAGCATGAGCAGTTCTTC
CASSSGGTSGGAMEHEQFF